These 12 T cell receptor beta chains came from one sample sequenced in a study of shared clonotypes between healthy human individuals. Using immunoSEQ multiplex PCR, the repertoire was profiled, and TCRdb retains in-frame clones only, with some absent. Among millions of clones listed, 85% to 95% were seen once. Input material: naive CD4+ T cells sorted from blood. As to subset: CD45RA+ positively selected. The source is a man younger than 30 in good health.

The chain carries TRBV6-5 and TRBJ1-1, with a possible D match to TRBD1 (5 bases). Trimming cost V 6 bases and J 1 base, with 12 bases left between them. Germline values: CDR1 MNHEY, CDR2 SVGAGI. The CDR3 runs to 14 residues. In DNA form, the CDR3 reads TGTGCCAGCAGAGTAACCAGGGAGAACACTGAAGCTTTCTTT. Translation gives CASRVTRENTEAFF.

The chain uses TRBV5-6 and TRBJ2-7; D perhaps matches TRBD1 (5 bases). Trimming stripped 0 bases from V and 5 bases from J, with 15 bases between. The CDR3 sequence is 15 residues long. Germline CDR1 SGHDT, CDR2 YYEEEE. The DNA of the CDR3 is TGTGCCAGCAGCTTGGGGGGCGCCGAACGCCACGAGCAGTACTTC. Its protein is CASSLGGAERHEQYF.

The rearrangement uses TRBV11-2 and TRBJ2-7, with 7 bases that match TRBD2. V was pared by 0 bases and J by 7 bases, with 12 bases of the junction left unmatched. CDR3 length equals 16 residues. Germline CDR1 SGHAT, CDR2 FQNNGV. CDR3 sequence (DNA): TGTGCCAGCAGCTTAGATAGGGCACAGCTCGGGGGGGAGCAGTACTTC. The encoded protein is CASSLDRAQLGGEQYF. Full variable domain (outside the CDR3, taken from reference TRBV11-2 and TRBJ2-7): EAGVAQSPRYKIIEKRQSVAFWCNPISGHATLYWYQQILGQGPKLLIQFQNNGVVDDSQLPKDRFSAERLKGVDSTLKIQPAKLEDSAVYLCASSLDRAQLGGEQYFGPGTRLTVT.

The chain employs TRBV28 and TRBJ2-7, with 9 bases matching TRBD1. V gave up 5 bases and J gave up 4 bases; unmatched junction bases: 9. The CDR3 totals 15 residues. CDR1 and CDR2 (germline): MDHEN, SYDVKM. CDR3 region: CASSGTGLGSYEQYF. CDR3 sequence (DNA): TGTGCCAGCAGTGGGACAGGGCTCGGGAGTTACGAGCAGTACTTC.

Turning to this clone: Other DNA sequences in this sample translate to the same CDR3. The gene calls are TRBV18 and TRBJ2-7; TRBD1 aligns across 10 bases. V lost 2 bases to trimming and J lost 4 bases; unmatched junction nucleotides: 5. The CDR3 totals 15 residues. Germline V gene sequence: CDR1 KGHSH, CDR2 LQKENI. Here the CDR3 DNA reads TGTGCCAGCTCACCATTAGGGACAGGGGCGTACGAGCAGTACTTC. Translated: CASSPLGTGAYEQYF.

The V and J genes are TRBV7-2 and TRBJ1-4; D might be TRBD1 (5 bases). Germline V lookup: CDR1 SGHTA, CDR2 FQGNSA. V lost 5 bases and J lost 3, with 16 bases in between. This CDR3 has 16 residues. CDR3 loop: CASSQKTGPPNEKLFF. The CDR3 DNA sequence: TGTGCCAGCAGCCAAAAAACGGGACCACCTAATGAAAAACTGTTTTTT.

The chain links TRBV28 to TRBJ1-6; 7 bases align to TRBD1. Trimming removed 4 bases from V and 8 bases from J; junction bases left unmatched: 11. CDR3 length: 16 residues. The germline CDR1 and CDR2 sequences are MDHEN and SYDVKM. The CDR3 nucleotides are TGTGCCAGCAGTTCAATAAGACAGGGCGGGGATTCACCCCTCCACTTT. As protein: CASSSIRQGGDSPLHF.

The V and J genes are TRBV20-1 and TRBJ1-2; D unclear. The CDR3 has 11 amino acids. V lost 6 bases and J lost 3, with 8 bases in between. The germline V gene encodes CDR1 DFQATT and CDR2 SNEGSKA (reference sequence). This CDR3 is CSARLDYGYTF. The DNA for the CDR3 is TGCAGTGCCCGGTTAGACTATGGCTACACCTTC.

The chain joins TRBV4-1 to TRBJ2-2; TRBD2 agrees at 13 bases. V trimming: 1 base; J trimming: 0 bases; junction bases outside the gene matches: 5. The germline V gene encodes CDR1 MGHRA and CDR2 YSYEKL. The CDR3 contains 19 residues. CDR3 in DNA: TGCGCCAGCAGCCAAGGACTAGCGGGGGGAATCGCGAACACCGGGGAGCTGTTTTTT. Encoded protein: CASSQGLAGGIANTGELFF.

This chain connects TRBV6-1 to TRBJ1-4, with D maybe TRBD1 (6 bases). This CDR3 is 14 amino acids long. Trimming left V 2 bases short and J 6 bases short, with 10 bases between. Germline loops: CDR1 MNHNS, CDR2 SASEGT. CDR3 residues: CASSEPPGDEKLFF. CDR3 DNA: TGTGCCAGCAGTGAACCCCCAGGGGATGAAAAACTGTTTTTT.

On this clone: Other DNA sequences within the sample encode an identical CDR3. The V call is TRBV18, the J call TRBJ2-3; D unclear. This CDR3 is 13 amino acids long. The V end lost 3 bases, the J end lost 3 bases, and 7 bases lay between the germline ends. CDR1 is KGHSH and CDR2 is LQKENI in the germline V gene. The CDR3 region has the DNA TGTGCCAGCTCACCTGTCGGTACAGATACGCAGTATTTT. Translating gives CASSPVGTDTQYF.

The table lists this clone with a count of one. The chain carries TRBV10-3 and TRBJ2-3; 10 nucleotides line up with TRBD2. Losses at the gene ends were 4 bases for V and 5 bases for J; bases not matched to a gene: 3. This CDR3 is 14 amino acids long. In germline, CDR1 is ENHRY, CDR2 SYGVKD. The CDR3 protein is CAISGAGGGDTQYF. CDR3 in DNA: TGTGCCATCAGTGGAGCGGGGGGGGGAGATACGCAGTATTTT.